The 32 T cell receptor beta chains below were found in one sample sequenced in a study of T cells in Graves' hyperthyroidism and ophthalmopathy. Using RNA transcripts as the source, TCR beta CDR3 regions were amplified. First-round RT-PCR with HTBI primers amplified the TCR CDR3 region. One entry per CDR3 protein, called by TCRdb with MiXCR from the multiplex PCR reads. Of a few hundred thousand distinct CDR3 sequences listed, less than 25% are singletons. The sample comprised blood. The receptors were gathered from an older woman with Graves' ophthalmopathy.

The rearrangement joins TRBV7-2 to TRBJ1-5; a possible D gene is TRBD1 (5 bases). CDR3 size: 15 residues. Germline assignment: CDR1 SGHTA and CDR2 FQGNSA. With 4 bases removed from V and 5 bases from J, the gap between germline ends came to 15 bases. The CDR3, as DNA: TGTGCCAGCAGCTCACTCATGGGAGGGGATCAGCCCCAGCATTTT. The encoded protein is CASSSLMGGDQPQHF.

The CDR3 spells CSASSLTGGYEQYF. CDR3 coding DNA: TGCAGTGCTAGTTCACTGACAGGGGGCTACGAGCAGTACTTC. J is TRBJ2-7 and V is TRBV20-1; the match to TRBD1 covers 9 bases. V lost 3 bases to trimming and J lost 3 bases; unmatched junction nucleotides: 6. Germline CDR1 reads DFQATT; CDR2 reads SNEGSKA (reference sequence). The CDR3 extends over 14 amino acids.

This clonotype was observed at least ten times. The J gene is TRBJ2-3, the V gene TRBV27, with D perhaps TRBD2 (7 bases). Between the trimmed V and J ends, which lost 5 bases and 3 bases, there was a span of 18 bases. There are 16 residues in the CDR3. Germline-derived CDR1 and CDR2 are MNHEY and SMNVEV (reference sequence). The CDR3: CASSGIGGVSTDTQYF. CDR3 nucleotides: TGTGCCAGCAGTGGGATAGGGGGGGTATCTACAGATACGCAGTATTTT.

This clonotype was observed a few times. The chain combines TRBV10-3 with TRBJ1-5; D call uncertain. The V and J ends lost 6 bases and 0 bases respectively, with 12 bases between them. The CDR3 runs to 15 residues. Germline CDR1 is ENHRY and CDR2 is SYGVKD. This CDR3 reads CAIRGTGNSNQPQHF. CDR3 DNA sequence: TGTGCCATCAGGGGAACGGGGAATAGCAATCAGCCCCAGCATTTT.

This clonotype was recorded at least ten times. The V gene is TRBV12-3 or TRBV12-4, the J gene TRBJ2-1; 8 bases match TRBD2. The CDR3 extends over 17 amino acids. Trimming cost V 4 bases and J 0 bases; bases outside gene matches: 8. The CDR3 loop reads CASSSRLAPSSYNEQFF. The DNA for the CDR3 is TGTGCCAGCAGTTCCCGACTAGCGCCGAGCTCCTACAATGAGCAGTTCTTC.

The chain joins TRBV19 to TRBJ2-1; 12 bases agree with TRBD2. The germline V gene encodes CDR1 LNHDA and CDR2 SQIVND (reference sequence). The V segment lost 3 bases and the J segment 6 bases; nucleotides outside the gene matches: 12. This CDR3 has 18 amino acids. In DNA form, the CDR3 reads TGTGCCAGTAGTATGACTAGCGGGAGAAGCTACGTACGCAATGAGCAGTTCTTC. Its protein is CASSMTSGRSYVRNEQFF.

The V call is TRBV5-1, the J call TRBJ2-3; D gene unclear. The V end lost 0 bases, the J end lost 2 bases, and 7 bases lay between the germline ends. There are 14 residues in the CDR3. Germline V gene data show CDR1 as SGHRS and CDR2 as YFSETQ. CDR3 in amino acids: CASSLGLYTDTQYF. The CDR3 bases are TGCGCCAGCAGCTTGGGACTCTACACAGATACGCAGTATTTT.

The chain recombines TRBV18 with TRBJ1-4; 7 bases fit TRBD1. The CDR3 covers 14 residues. After removal of 3 bases from V and 2 bases from J, the junction contained 0 bases not matched to a gene. Germline V gene data show CDR1 as KGHSH and CDR2 as LQKENI. This chain's CDR3 is CASSPTGTNEKLFF. The CDR3 coding sequence is TGTGCCAGCTCACCGACAGGGACTAATGAAAAACTGTTTTTT.

This sequence joins TRBV11-3 and TRBJ2-2; tentatively, D is TRBD2 (7 bases). Trimming left V 1 base short and J 1 base short, with 16 bases between. The CDR3 contains 18 residues. The V gene's germline CDR1 is SGHNT and CDR2 YENEEA. The CDR3 bases are TGTGCCAGCAGCTTAGCGGGGGGCATCCCGGGGAACACCGGGGAGCTGTTTTTT. Translating it yields CASSLAGGIPGNTGELFF.

As concerns this clonotype: At one end the junction does not follow the germline gene, possibly because of a read error. The CDR3 sequence: CASSPSRDRRLREKLFF. The CDR3, as DNA: TGCGCCAGCAGCCCGAGCCGGGACAGGAGGCTTCGCGAAAAACTGTTTTTT. The V and J genes are TRBV2 and TRBJ1-4, with 8 bases aligning to TRBD1. The CDR3 covers 17 residues. Per the germline V gene, CDR1 is SNHLY and CDR2 is FYNNEI.

The chain recombines TRBV18 with TRBJ2-3; D might be TRBD1 (5 bases). Trimming pared 1 base from V and 2 bases from J, leaving 10 bases between. The CDR3 has 15 residues. In germline, CDR1 is KGHSH, CDR2 LQKENI. The CDR3 DNA reads as TGTGCCAGCTCACCACAAGGGGCCAACACAGATACGCAGTATTTT. As protein: CASSPQGANTDTQYF.

The CDR3 sequence is CSARQPPGQYF. In nucleotides, the CDR3 is TGCAGTGCTCGACAGCCTCCCGGGCAGTACTTC. The chain carries TRBV20-1 and TRBJ2-7; D is perhaps TRBD1 (5 bases). Germline V gene lookup returns CDR1 DFQATT and CDR2 SNEGSKA (reference sequence). The CDR3 spans 11 residues. V was trimmed by 5 bases and J by 9 bases, leaving 14 bases between them.

This clonotype was seen more than once but under ten times. Sequence at one end of the junction differs from germline and may be a read error. The chain joins TRBV5-1 to TRBJ2-1; D perhaps matches TRBD2 (6 bases). The CDR3 runs 13 residues. In germline, CDR1 is SGHRS, CDR2 YFSETQ. CDR3 sequence: CAGSRDSRDEQFF. The CDR3 bases are TGCGCCGGCAGCCGGGACTCCCGCGATGAGCAGTTCTTC.

This clonotype has just a few counts. The rearrangement links TRBV11-2 to TRBJ2-2, with D perhaps TRBD2 (6 bases). The V end lost 4 bases, the J end lost 4 bases, and 16 bases lay between the germline ends. The CDR3 length is 16 residues. The germline CDR1 and CDR2 sequences are SGHAT and FQNNGV. The CDR3 DNA sequence: TGTGCCAGCAGCTCCGTCCGGGGGAGTAGCACCGGGGAGCTGTTTTTT. Protein product: CASSSVRGSSTGELFF.

For this clonotype: The germline gene is not matched at one end of the junction; a read error may be the cause. The chain carries TRBV28 and TRBJ1-3; tentatively, D is TRBD1 (5 bases). The CDR3 has 14 amino acids. Germline V gene lookup returns CDR1 MDHEN and CDR2 SYDVKM. The CDR3 reads CASNLLGAGNTIYF. The CDR3 nucleotides read TGTGCCAGCAATTTATTAGGGGCTGGAAACACCATATATTTT. Using reference TRBV28 and TRBJ1-3 for the parts outside the CDR3, the full variable domain is DVKVTQSSRYLVKRTGEKVFLECVQDMDHENMFWYRQDPGLGLRLIYFSYDVKMKEKGDIPEGYSVSREKKERFSLILESASTNQTSMYLCASNLLGAGNTIYFGEGSWLTVV.

This clonotype was recorded at least ten times. The rearrangement links TRBV20-1 to TRBJ2-3, with a possible D match to TRBD2 (6 bases). CDR3 length: 13 residues. The germline gives CDR1 DFQATT, CDR2 SNEGSKA (reference sequence). Deletions cut 0 bases from V and 9 bases from J, with 13 bases between. CDR3 nucleotides: TGCAGTGCTAGAGATCCGGTTGGGGGGACGCAGTATTTT. This gives the protein CSARDPVGGTQYF.

The sample holds a few counts of this clonotype. The chain joins TRBV6-1 to TRBJ2-1, with a possible D match to TRBD1 (6 bases). CDR3 length: 19 residues. Trimming cost V 7 bases and J 0 bases, with 25 bases left between them. Germline V CDR1 and CDR2: MNHNS, SASEGT. The CDR3 DNA sequence: TGTGCCAGCAAGCCTGGGGGCTTAACCGGGACAAGCTCCTACAATGAGCAGTTCTTC. It codes for CASKPGGLTGTSSYNEQFF.

J is TRBJ2-1 and V is TRBV11-2; D could derive from TRBD1 or TRBD2 (5 bases each). Germline lookup yields CDR1 SGHAT and CDR2 FQNNGV. There are 16 residues in the CDR3. Trimming took 5 bases from V and 0 from J, leaving 14 bases between them. CDR3 protein: CASSPWGSGSYNEQFF. As DNA, the CDR3 is TGTGCCAGCAGCCCTTGGGGGTCTGGCTCCTACAATGAGCAGTTCTTC.

This clonotype has more than one count but fewer than ten. The chain recombines TRBV14 with TRBJ1-6, with D maybe TRBD1 (6 bases). The CDR3 runs 15 residues. Between the trimmed V and J ends, which lost 3 bases and 10 bases, there was a span of 16 bases. Germline CDR1 is SGHDN and CDR2 is FVKESK. As DNA, the CDR3 is TGTGCCAGCAGCCACGTACAGGGAGTTTGGTCACCCCTCCACTTT. Its translation: CASSHVQGVWSPLHF.

The chain combines TRBV3-1 with TRBJ1-1; maybe TRBD1 (6 bases). The V gene's germline CDR1 is LGHDT and CDR2 YNNKEL (reference sequence). The ends were cut back, 6 bases at V and 0 bases at J, with 17 bases in the middle. The CDR3 consists of 16 residues. The CDR3 here is CASRPRNREVNTEAFF. The DNA of the CDR3 is TGTGCCAGCAGACCCCGGAACAGGGAGGTGAACACTGAAGCTTTCTTT. The full variable domain, rest sourced from reference TRBV3-1 and TRBJ1-1, is DTAVSQTPKYLVTQMGNDKSIKCEQNLGHDTMYWYKQDSKKFLKIMFSYNNKELIINETVPNRFSPKSPDKAHLNLHINSLELGDSAVYFCASRPRNREVNTEAFFGQGTRLTVV.

This clonotype was detected once. J is TRBJ2-7 and V is TRBV5-1; 10 bases align to TRBD2. The CDR3 runs 15 residues. Trimming at V came to 5 bases and at J to 0 bases, leaving 5 bases not matched to a gene. The germline V gene encodes CDR1 SGHRS and CDR2 YFSETQ. CDR3 protein: CASRLTSGTSYEQYF. The CDR3 coding sequence is TGCGCCAGCAGACTAACTAGCGGGACCTCCTACGAGCAGTACTTC.

This chain uses TRBV29-1 with TRBJ1-2, with 9 nucleotides matching TRBD1. This CDR3 spans 14 amino acids. Germline V CDR1 and CDR2: SQVTM, ANQGSEA. The V segment lost 4 bases and the J segment 4 bases; nucleotides outside the gene matches: 7. The CDR3 region has the DNA TGCAGCGTTGCAACCGGGACAGGGATCTATGGCTACACCTTC. This gives the protein CSVATGTGIYGYTF.

V usage is TRBV18 and J usage is TRBJ1-3; D unresolved. The length of the CDR3 is 15 residues. V shed 4 bases and J shed 8 bases, with 18 bases lying between them. CDR1 and CDR2 from the germline V gene are KGHSH and LQKENI. CDR3 region: CASSLFTDPGYTIYF. CDR3 in DNA: TGTGCCAGCTCACTATTCACGGACCCAGGATACACCATATATTTT. The full variable domain, its missing parts supplied by reference TRBV18 and TRBJ1-3, is NAGVMQNPRHLVRRRGQEARLRCSPMKGHSHVYWYRQLPEEGLKFMVYLQKENIIDESGMPKERFSAEFPKEGPSILRIQQVVRGDSAAYFCASSLFTDPGYTIYFGEGSWLTVV.

This clonotype was observed a handful of times. The V gene is TRBV6-2 or TRBV6-3, the J gene TRBJ2-3, with 13 positions matching TRBD2. The CDR3 is made up of 14 amino acids. The ends lost 9 bases at V and 6 bases at J; junction bases unmatched: 6. Germline V lookup: CDR1 MNHEY, CDR2 SVGEGT. CDR3 region: CARAGTSGMDTQYF. The CDR3, as DNA: TGTGCCAGAGCCGGGACTAGCGGGATGGATACGCAGTATTTT.

This clonotype was picked up a small number of times. The chain uses TRBV29-1 and TRBJ2-3; TRBD2 might be the D (6 bases). The ends were cut back, 6 bases at V and 2 bases at J, with 12 bases in the middle. CDR1 and CDR2 from the germline V gene are SQVTM and ANQGSEA. The CDR3 totals 13 residues. The CDR3 protein is CSVKRDFTDTQYF. CDR3 DNA: TGCAGCGTGAAACGGGACTTCACAGATACGCAGTATTTT.

V is TRBV7-9 and J is TRBJ2-7; D not resolved. The germline gives CDR1 SEHNR, CDR2 FQNEAQ (reference sequence). With 2 bases removed from V and 3 bases from J, the gap between germline ends came to 5 bases. The CDR3 consists of 12 residues. CDR3 DNA: TGTGCCAGCAGCTTACGGCACTACGAGCAGTACTTC. Encoded protein: CASSLRHYEQYF. The variable domain in full, with the rest retrieved from reference TRBV7-9 and TRBJ2-7, is DTGVSQNPRHKITKRGQNVTFRCDPISEHNRLYWYRQTLGQGPEFLTYFQNEAQLEKSRLLSDRFSAERPKGSFSTLEIQRTEQGDSAMYLCASSLRHYEQYFGPGTRLTVT.

This clonotype occurred a few times. The chain links TRBV19 to TRBJ2-1, with TRBD2 identical over 8 bases. The CDR3 has 17 residues. Looked up from germline, CDR1 is LNHDA and CDR2 is SQIVND (reference sequence). V gave up 5 bases and J gave up 0 bases; unmatched junction bases: 9. In nucleotides, the CDR3 is TGTGCCAGTAGTGTGATACTAGCGGCCAGCTCCTACAATGAGCAGTTCTTC. Translating it yields CASSVILAASSYNEQFF.

The gene calls are TRBV10-1 and TRBJ2-3; 10 bases fit TRBD1. The ends lost 10 bases at V and 1 base at J; junction bases unmatched: 2. The germline CDR1 and CDR2 sequences are WNHNN and SYGVQD (reference sequence). The CDR3 contains 13 residues. CDR3 region: CATGTGGTDTQYF. The CDR3 DNA reads TGCGCCACCGGGACAGGGGGCACAGATACGCAGTATTTT.

The chain recombines TRBV5-1 with TRBJ2-5; D ambiguous. Germline lookup yields CDR1 SGHRS and CDR2 YFSETQ. With 2 bases removed from V and 5 bases from J, the gap between germline ends came to 10 bases. This CDR3 region has 13 residues. Written as DNA, the CDR3 is TGCGCCAGCAGCTTATCGTTGTTGGAGACCCAGTACTTC. This gives the protein CASSLSLLETQYF.

This clonotype was counted between two and nine times. CDR3 in DNA: TGTGCCAGCAGCGTAGAAGGGGTAGCGGGAGACGAGCAGTACTTC. It encodes CASSVEGVAGDEQYF. The chain links TRBV9 to TRBJ2-7, with 9 bases aligning to TRBD2. J lost 5 bases, V lost 0 bases, and 6 bases had no gene match. This CDR3 comprises 15 residues. Per germline, CDR1 SGDLS and CDR2 YYNGEE.

The chain joins TRBV10-2 to TRBJ2-4; 8 bases match TRBD2. Germline V lookup: CDR1 WSHSY, CDR2 SAAADI. The CDR3 length is 16 residues. Trimming removed 6 bases from V and 0 bases from J; junction bases left unmatched: 7. CDR3 in amino acids: CASSALAGLAKNIQYF. The CDR3 nucleotides are TGCGCCAGCAGCGCCTTAGCGGGGCTAGCCAAAAACATTCAGTACTTC.

The chain has TRBV6-2 or TRBV6-3 and TRBJ2-7; possibly TRBD2 for D (6 bases). The germline V and J ends were trimmed by 2 bases and 4 bases, with 15 bases remaining between them. CDR1 and CDR2 (germline): MNHEY, SVGEGT. The CDR3 has 15 residues. The DNA of the CDR3 is TGTGCCAGCAGTTACCCAGGACTACAAAAATACGAGCAGTACTTC. Its protein is CASSYPGLQKYEQYF.